This TCR beta chain was obtained from a study of identical twins. General study findings and limits: Invariant populations such as MAIT and iNKT cells could partly muddle zero-insertion analyses. Abundant cord blood beta clonotypes carried fewer insertions; memory repertoires showed none.

This CDR3 comprises 15 residues. CDR1 ENHRY and CDR2 SYGVKD come from the germline V gene. Trimming stripped 5 bases from V and 2 bases from J, with 16 bases between. Addition of a universal primer site occurred through template switching, and cDNA carried unique molecular identifiers. MiXCR, run by TCRdb on the 5' RACE reads, gives a single entry per CDR3 protein. Of fewer than 500,000 distinct CDR3 sequences listed, 13% to 15% were seen once; the top ten hold about 0.97%. As regards this clonotype: Its cognate antigen is unknown.

These data are also associated with another study on yellow fever vaccine responses in identical twins. From that paper: In identical twins, vaccine T cell responses appeared partly shared and partly individual.

This chain links TRBV10-3 with TRBJ2-7; tentative D call: TRBD1 (6 bases). This clonotype was obtained from a woman aged 18-29 years in good health. Material for sequencing was CD4+ T cells sorted from blood. For the CDR3, the DNA is TGTGCCATCAGTTGGGACACCAAAAAAACCTACGAGCAGTACTTC. It yields the protein CAISWDTKKTYEQYF.